Sequencing of this T cell receptor (beta chain) was carried out in a study of blood T cell repertoires in COVID-19. Across the whole study: From T cells, B-cell-depleted T cells, or PBMCs came the material, which was cDNA or gDNA.

This clone is a singleton in its sample. The CDR3 runs 15 residues. Germline V gene sequence: CDR1 KGHSH, CDR2 LQKENI. V lost 3 bases, J lost 4 bases, and 13 bases lay in between. The authors' processing: Amplified reference gene primers provided the basis for estimating nucleated cell counts. The assay was immunoSEQ multiplex PCR, and TCRdb's table has in-frame clones only and misses some. The V and J calls and clone size were taken over from that table, and D and trimming were inferred from the DNA. The sample has about 200,000 clones; 84% are singletons. This TCR derives from a human donor in a cohort sampled during active COVID-19. The sequencing sample was made of peripheral blood. The V gene is TRBV18, the J gene TRBJ1-3; D gene ambiguous. The CDR3 loop is CASSPRMGEGNTIYF. The CDR3 DNA follows: TGTGCCAGCTCACCCCGGATGGGAGAGGGAAACACCATATATTTT.